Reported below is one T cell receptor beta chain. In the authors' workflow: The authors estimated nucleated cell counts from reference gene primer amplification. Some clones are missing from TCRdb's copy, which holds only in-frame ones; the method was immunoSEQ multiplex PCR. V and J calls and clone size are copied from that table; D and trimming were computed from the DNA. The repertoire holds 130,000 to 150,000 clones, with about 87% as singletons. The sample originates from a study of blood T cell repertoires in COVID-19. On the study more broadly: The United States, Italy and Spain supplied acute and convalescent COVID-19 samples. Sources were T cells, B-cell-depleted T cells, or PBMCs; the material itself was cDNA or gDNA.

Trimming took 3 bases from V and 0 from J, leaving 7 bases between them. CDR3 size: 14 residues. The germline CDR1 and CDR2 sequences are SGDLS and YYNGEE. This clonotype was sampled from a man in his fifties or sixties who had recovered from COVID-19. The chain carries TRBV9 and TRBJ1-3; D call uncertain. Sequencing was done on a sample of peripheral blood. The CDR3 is CASSARSSGNTIYF. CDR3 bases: TGTGCCAGCAGCGCCCGGTCCTCTGGAAACACCATATATTTT.